Detailed here is one T cell receptor beta chain. The data derive from a study of patients and donors after allogeneic stem cell transplantation. TCRdb re-called the RT-PCR reads through MiXCR, storing one row per CDR3 protein. This repertoire shows around 150,000 distinct CDR3 sequences, approximately 35% found once; its top ten account for 50% to 65%. This receptor was taken from a human donor who was either an allogeneic HSCT recipient or a stem cell or donor lymphocyte infusion donor (not recorded which). It is not recorded whose cells these are; they may come from a transplant donor. Sequenced: blood, either unsorted or a sorted T cell fraction (not recorded which).

CDR3 region: CAWTIFSGNTIYF. Here the CDR3 DNA reads TGTGCCTGGACCATTTTCTCTGGAAACACCATATATTTT. The chain carries TRBV30 and TRBJ1-3, with D unresolved. The V end was cut by 4 bases, the J end by 0 bases, with 7 bases between. CDR3 length equals 13 residues. Germline assignment: CDR1 GTSNPN and CDR2 SVGIG (reference sequence).